The clone carrying this T cell receptor beta chain has a single count. Its target is not known. Produced via immunoSEQ multiplex PCR; TCRdb's table is partial and in-frame only. The sample carries nearly 95,000 clones, 82% recorded once. The study gave focal radiation plus ipilimumab CTLA-4 blockade to patients with chemo-refractory metastatic non-small-cell lung cancer. The record originates from a study of radiotherapy plus CTLA-4 blockade in lung cancer. Looking at the study overall: Objective responses were recorded in 15% to 20% of patients, with disease control recorded in roughly 31%. Regarding the study as a whole: Researchers report tumor-derived TCR clones expanding in blood after radiotherapy plus ipilimumab.

The source was peripheral blood, collected from a patient treated with radiotherapy plus ipilimumab. The sequence came from a human donor with non-small cell lung cancer that progressed on radiotherapy plus ipilimumab.

This CDR3 is CAWSFRDRVIMNQPQHF. The CDR3 DNA follows: TGTGCCTGGAGTTTTCGGGACAGGGTAATAATGAATCAGCCCCAGCATTTT. The rearrangement uses TRBV30 and TRBJ1-5; 9 bases fit TRBD1. The CDR3 covers 17 residues. V shed 2 bases, J shed 4 bases, and the junction held 12 bases outside the gene matches. The V gene's germline CDR1 is GTSNPN and CDR2 SVGIG (reference sequence).